The text below deals with one TCR beta chain. PCR involved 60 Vbeta and 13 Jbeta primers. Here immunoSEQ multiplex PCR was the method, and the copy in TCRdb shows in-frame clones only, minus some. This sample lists about 200,000 clones; its ten largest clones have about 1%. This record belongs to a study of cytomegalovirus exposure and HLA in healthy donors. Healthy bone marrow donors made up the donors. Per the germline V gene, CDR1 is SGHDT and CDR2 is YYEEEE. CDR3 size: 16 residues. Germline trimming cut 0 bases from V and 5 bases from J; bases unmatched to any gene: 5. The sequenced material came from PBMCs. The chain links TRBV5-6 to TRBJ1-4, with 9 bases matching TRBD1. The sequence was collected from a girl aged 2 to 9 in good health and CMV-seropositive. The CDR3 is CASSLGGQGWNEKLFF. As DNA, the CDR3 is TGTGCCAGCAGCTTGGGAGGACAGGGGTGGAATGAAAAACTGTTTTTT.